The table lists the clone carrying this T cell receptor beta chain with many counts. The data originate from a study of early T cells in non-severe SARS-CoV-2 infection. The germline V and J ends were trimmed by 6 bases and 1 base, with 13 bases remaining between them. The CDR3 totals 15 residues. Germline lookup yields CDR1 MNHEY and CDR2 SVGEGT. MiXCR was run by TCRdb on the 5' RACE reads, yielding one entry per CDR3 protein. The sample holds 50,000 to 60,000 distinct CDR3 sequences, approximately 12% seen once. The sequenced material came from whole blood. This TCR came from an adult who was a healthcare worker with PCR-confirmed SARS-CoV-2 infection or an uninfected control (not recorded which). The chain has TRBV6-2 or TRBV6-3 and TRBJ1-5; D is unclear. The CDR3 here is CASRGAGRSNQPQHF. DNA for the CDR3: TGTGCCAGCAGAGGAGCAGGTAGAAGCAATCAGCCCCAGCATTTT.